The sequence of this TCR beta chain was determined in a study of shared clonotypes between healthy human individuals. Study outcomes and limitations: Between a handful of donors, naive CD4 clonotypes were shared at a level of about 5%.

Remarks on this clone: Its antigen is unknown.

Measured with immunoSEQ multiplex PCR; TCRdb has only the in-frame clones, and not every one. The sample consists of 1,400,000 or so clones, 98% of them appearing once. Deletions cut 2 bases from V and 4 bases from J, with 12 bases between. This CDR3 is built from 14 residues. Germline V gene lookup returns CDR1 MNHEY and CDR2 SMNVEV (reference sequence). The receptor comes from a man aged 25-45 years in good health. The V call is TRBV27, the J call TRBJ2-7, with D tentatively TRBD2 (5 bases). Source material: naive CD4+ T cells sorted from blood. The subset was: CD45RA+ positively selected. The CDR3 DNA reads TGTGCCAGCAGTTTACTTTTCGGGAAGTACGAGCAGTACTTC. Amino acids: CASSLLFGKYEQYF.